This TCR beta chain was captured in a study of cytomegalovirus exposure and HLA in healthy donors (dated by TCRdb to about 2017). Notes on the research overall: According to a later analysis, one platform produced both the 120 validation repertoires and the roughly 650 repertoires of the first cohort. Along with the roughly 670-subject first cohort, a separate validation cohort of around 120 different subjects was used. The study aimed to test whether signatures of past pathogen exposure could be identified by cataloging public T cell receptors. To predict cytomegalovirus infection status, the study brought together high-throughput TCR immunosequencing, statistical association of individual TCRs with disease status, and machine learning. General study outcomes and caveats: While some public TCRs were present in many individuals, most TCR sequences turned up only very rarely across donors. Cytomegalovirus status was reported to be diagnosed by the classifier with high specificity and sensitivity in both the original and validation cohorts. The authors suggested that the approach could potentially be extended to other disease states and immunological phenotypes. All 120 repertoires were used to score co-occurrence in the validation cohort in a later analysis, because that analysis had no HLA typing for the cohort. In a later analysis, TCRs clustered in the first cohort were found to also tend to co-occur in the 130 or so validation repertoires, with 94% of cluster scores above 0. In vitro tests confirmed that a few of the cytomegalovirus-associated TCR beta chains recognize cytomegalovirus antigens. A total of 150 to 200 TCR beta chains were listed by the study as associated with cytomegalovirus.

Libraries were built with the immunoSEQ multiplex PCR assay. The original methods were these. A statistical classification framework was developed to diagnose cytomegalovirus status using the catalog of TCR beta chain sequences. In its TCRdb copy, this immuneACCESS table keeps in-frame sequences only and misses some clones. Where compared with another copy, unresolved V genes explain less than half of these, and the others have no known cause. V, J and clone size reflect that table, while D and trimming were determined from the DNA. Across this sample there are 100,000 to 150,000 clones, with 89% seen only once. The ten largest clones capture around 1.2% of the sample. The donors were included in the validation cohort of some 120 subjects, a group kept apart from the roughly 680-subject first cohort. CDR1 and CDR2, per the germline V gene, are SNHLY and FYNNEI. V is cut by 6 bases and J by 0 bases, and the space between the germline ends is 12 bases. Inclusive of the bounding cysteine and phenylalanine, the CDR3 is 15 residues long. The read is trimmed to its CDR3 DNA, 45 bases read in frame from base 1.

Turning to this clone: The specificity of this receptor is unknown. No quality values exist for individual bases; no much larger clone is one base distant.

This receptor chain uses TRBV2 and TRBJ2-1; a tentative D match to TRBD2 spans 6 bases. The clonotype comes from a young woman in good health and CMV-seronegative. The sequenced sample consisted of PBMCs. The DNA sequence is as follows: TGTGCCAGCAGCGGACTACCTCCCTCCTACAATGAGCAGTTCTTC. It encodes CASSGLPPSYNEQFF.